The 18 T cell receptor beta chains below were found in one sample sequenced in a study of regulatory T cells in long-lasting Graves disease. According to the study, TCR beta libraries were built with iRepertoire HTBI primers and CDR3-region Arm-PCR. MiXCR, run by TCRdb on the multiplex PCR reads, gives a single entry per CDR3 protein. Of under 500,000 distinct CDR3 sequences in the sample, around 20% are singletons; the top ten hold around 21%. This sample's time point: persistent/refractory GD, antithyroid drugs over 5 years with positive TRAb. There was RNA extracted from PBMCs, and the TCR library was made from it. This specimen consisted of peripheral blood mononuclear cells (PBMCs), obtained when the disease was refractory, from a patient treated with antithyroid drugs. Receptor source: a female donor with Graves disease.

V usage is TRBV20-1 and J usage is TRBJ2-7; D is possibly TRBD2 (5 bases). The CDR3 consists of 12 residues. With 6 bases removed from V and 4 bases from J, the gap between germline ends came to 13 bases. Germline CDR1 is DFQATT and CDR2 is SNEGSKA (reference sequence). CDR3 sequence (DNA): TGCAGTGCCTGGACTGGGGAATACGAGCAGTACTTC. Translation: CSAWTGEYEQYF.

The J gene is TRBJ2-2, the V gene TRBV7-9, with 9 bases aligning to TRBD1. CDR1 and CDR2 (germline): SEHNR, FQNEAQ (reference sequence). V shed 9 bases, J shed 4 bases, and the junction held 12 bases outside the gene matches. The CDR3 contains 16 residues. For the CDR3, the DNA is TGTGCCAGTAGTCAAGGGACAGGGTCGGGCACCGGGGAGCTGTTTTTT. Protein sequence: CASSQGTGSGTGELFF.

Note on this clonotype: One junction end does not reproduce the germline sequence, and a read error may be involved. The chain combines TRBV2 with TRBJ2-1, with 10 bases that match TRBD2. The CDR3 has 16 amino acids. Germline V gives CDR1 SNHLY, CDR2 FYNNEI. CDR3 in DNA: TGTGCCAGCAGGGAAGTCACGGGACTAGCGTTAAATGAGCAGTTCTTC. This codes for CASREVTGLALNEQFF.

This sequence joins TRBV6-1 and TRBJ1-6; 9 nucleotides align to TRBD1. J lost 5 bases, V lost 6 bases, and 14 bases had no gene match. Germline CDR1 reads MNHNS; CDR2 reads SASEGT. The CDR3 extends over 18 amino acids. The DNA for the CDR3 is TGTGCCAGCAGGCTAGAAGATCCAAACAGGGGGCATAATTCACCCCTCCACTTT. Amino acid sequence: CASRLEDPNRGHNSPLHF.

This clonotype was found a few times. The chain uses TRBV29-1 and TRBJ1-1; D unresolved. The germline V gene has CDR1 SQVTM and CDR2 ANQGSEA. The V end was cut by 1 base, the J end by 4 bases, with 4 bases between. The CDR3 runs to 11 residues. CDR3 region: CSVEVGTEAFF. CDR3 nucleotide sequence: TGCAGCGTTGAAGTCGGCACTGAAGCTTTCTTT.

This clonotype was seen just once. Germline and junction disagree at one end, which may indicate a read error. The chain couples TRBV19 to TRBJ2-1; D gene uncertain. The germline V gene has CDR1 LNHDA and CDR2 SQIVND (reference sequence). There are 15 residues in the CDR3. CDR3 region: CASSIVQSSYNEQSF. The CDR3 DNA is TGTGCCAGTAGTATAGTACAGAGCTCCTACAATGAGCAGTCCTTC.

CDR3 sequence: CASSIDLNTYNEQFF. The CDR3, as DNA: TGTGCCAGTAGTATAGATTTGAACACCTACAATGAGCAGTTCTTC. The chain employs TRBV19 and TRBJ2-1; no clear D. Per the germline V gene, CDR1 is LNHDA and CDR2 is SQIVND (reference sequence). The CDR3 totals 15 residues. Deletions cut 0 bases from V and 2 bases from J, with 8 bases between.

This clonotype occurred many times. This sequence joins TRBV10-3 and TRBJ2-5; a weak D match, TRBD1 (6 bases). The CDR3 sequence is 15 residues long. Trimming took off 5 bases at V and 1 base at J, with 14 bases between the two ends. Germline CDR1 is ENHRY and CDR2 is SYGVKD. CDR3 DNA sequence: TGTGCCATCAGTCCCGAACAGGGATTCCAAGAGACCCAGTACTTC. It codes for CAISPEQGFQETQYF.

This chain's CDR3 is CASMMSNSGANVLTF. The CDR3, as DNA: TGTGCCAGTATGATGTCAAACTCTGGGGCCAACGTCCTGACTTTC. The chain carries TRBV19 and TRBJ2-6; unclear D gene. CDR3 size: 15 residues. Germline V CDR1 and CDR2: LNHDA, SQIVND (reference sequence). The ends were cut back, 7 bases at V and 0 bases at J, with 10 bases in the middle.

This clonotype has ten or more counts. The chain uses TRBV2 and TRBJ2-1; D not certain. V lost 7 bases and J 5 bases, leaving 9 bases between the germline ends. The germline V gene encodes CDR1 SNHLY and CDR2 FYNNEI. The CDR3 contains 12 residues. CDR3 DNA sequence: TGTGCCAGCACGGGTATGGACAATGAGCAGTTCTTC. Translating it yields CASTGMDNEQFF. Based on the CDR3 plus reference TRBV2 and TRBJ2-1, the full variable domain is EPEVTQTPSHQVTQMGQEVILRCVPISNHLYFYWYRQILGQKVEFLVSFYNNEISEKSEIFDDQFSVERPDGSNFTLKIRSTKLEDSAMYFCASTGMDNEQFFGPGTRLTVL.

This clonotype was seen many times. This chain joins TRBV7-2 and TRBJ2-7; no definite D call. Trimming removed 6 bases from V and 3 bases from J, with 9 bases in between. Germline CDR1 reads SGHTA; CDR2 reads FQGNSA. This CDR3 spans 12 amino acids. The CDR3 nucleotides read TGTGCCAGCAGTTTCGACGGCTACGAGCAGTACTTC. It yields the protein CASSFDGYEQYF.

This clonotype was counted only a few times. The V and J genes are TRBV20-1 and TRBJ2-2, with 9 bases that match TRBD1. This CDR3 has 14 amino acids. Losses at the gene ends were 6 bases for V and 1 base for J; bases not matched to a gene: 3. The germline V gene has CDR1 DFQATT and CDR2 SNEGSKA (reference sequence). DNA of the CDR3: TGCAGTGCCGACAGGGGGGGGAACACCGGGGAGCTGTTTTTT. Protein: CSADRGGNTGELFF.

The V gene is TRBV6-5, the J gene TRBJ2-2; D assignment may be TRBD1 or TRBD2 (5 bases each). CDR1 and CDR2 (germline): MNHEY, SVGAGI. This CDR3 contains 14 residues. V was clipped by 2 bases and J by 7 bases, with 11 bases between them. The CDR3 sequence is CASSYGGAGGELFF. The CDR3 DNA reads as TGTGCCAGCAGTTACGGGGGAGCCGGCGGGGAGCTGTTTTTT.

The chain is built from TRBV19 and TRBJ1-1; 7 bases line up with TRBD1. CDR1 is LNHDA, CDR2 SQIVND, per germline (reference sequence). With 3 bases clipped from V and 5 bases from J, the junction kept 9 bases outside the gene matches. This CDR3 is built from 15 residues. CDR3: CASSIRSTGQTEAFF. The CDR3 DNA sequence: TGTGCCAGTAGTATCAGGTCGACAGGGCAGACTGAAGCTTTCTTT.

Many counts were recorded for this clonotype. The V call is TRBV6-2 or TRBV6-3, the J call TRBJ2-7; TRBD1 agrees at 10 bases. V shed 0 bases and J 1 base; nucleotides not matched to a gene: 18. Germline assignment: CDR1 MNHEY and CDR2 SVGEGT. This CDR3 spans 21 amino acids. CDR3 in DNA: TGTGCCAGCAGTTACTCTAACTTCCCTAAGGGGGACAGGGGAATTTCCTACGAGCAGTACTTC. Translating it yields CASSYSNFPKGDRGISYEQYF.

Concerning this clonotype: At one end the junction does not follow the germline gene, possibly because of a read error. The chain recombines TRBV18 with TRBJ1-2, with TRBD1 as a possible D gene (6 bases). The CDR3 has 13 amino acids. Germline V CDR1 and CDR2: KGHSH, LQKENI. This CDR3 reads CAGSQGGTVGYTF. CDR3 bases: TGTGCCGGCTCGCAAGGGGGGACGGTTGGCTACACCTTC.

This clonotype was seen at least ten times. V and J are TRBV12-3 or TRBV12-4 and TRBJ1-1; possible D gene TRBD1, 5 bases. V was shortened by 7 bases and J by 13 bases, with 16 bases between the two germline ends. The CDR3 is 11 amino acids. The CDR3 DNA is TGTGCCAGCAATAACGGACGGAGGGGTTTCTTT. This encodes CASNNGRRGFF.

The table lists this clonotype with many counts. The CDR3 spells CASSSPGQGLGRNTEAFF. DNA for the CDR3: TGTGCCAGCAGTTCCCCGGGACAGGGCCTGGGGAGGAACACTGAAGCTTTCTTT. The gene calls are TRBV28 and TRBJ1-1; 9 bases agree with TRBD1. J lost 1 base, V lost 4 bases, and 13 bases had no gene match. The CDR3 has 18 residues. The germline CDR1 and CDR2 sequences are MDHEN and SYDVKM.